The 17 T cell receptor beta chains below all came from one sample that was sequenced in a study of blood T cell repertoires in COVID-19. Using immunoSEQ multiplex PCR, the repertoire was profiled, and TCRdb retains in-frame clones only, with some absent. There are some 140,000 clones in the sample; 79% occur only once, and approximately 3.5% lies in the top ten. Sequenced sample: peripheral blood. The receptors shown here come from a man aged 55 to 70 with acute or convalescent COVID-19.

This chain links TRBV6-2 or TRBV6-3 with TRBJ2-7; 13 bases map to TRBD2. This CDR3 has 15 amino acids. V shed 6 bases and J 5 bases; nucleotides not matched to a gene: 7. CDR1 MNHEY and CDR2 SVGEGT come from the germline V gene. CDR3 sequence reads: CASSPWTSGSNEQYF. The CDR3, as DNA: TGTGCCAGCAGCCCTTGGACTAGCGGGAGTAACGAGCAGTACTTC.

The chain has TRBV6-4 and TRBJ1-5; tentatively, D is TRBD1 (5 bases). The CDR3 totals 14 residues. The germline V and J ends were trimmed by 3 bases and 6 bases, with 12 bases remaining between them. The germline gives CDR1 MRHNA, CDR2 SNTAGT. The CDR3 sequence: CASSEGDSGQPQHF. CDR3 DNA sequence: TGTGCCAGCAGTGAAGGGGACTCAGGTCAGCCCCAGCATTTT.

The J gene is TRBJ1-4, the V gene TRBV28; weak D call: TRBD1 (5 bases). The CDR3 sequence is 14 residues long. Per germline, CDR1 MDHEN and CDR2 SYDVKM. With 5 bases removed from V and 4 bases from J, the gap between germline ends came to 11 bases. The CDR3 region is CASSGGGNNEKLFF. CDR3 sequence (DNA): TGTGCCAGCAGTGGGGGGGGTAATAATGAAAAACTGTTTTTT.

V is TRBV28 and J is TRBJ1-5, with 10 bases lining up with TRBD1. Trimming at V came to 6 bases and at J to 6 bases, leaving 5 bases not matched to a gene. CDR1 is MDHEN and CDR2 is SYDVKM in the germline V gene. The CDR3 is 14 amino acids. DNA for the CDR3: TGTGCCAGCAGCCCCGGGACAGGGGTTCAGCCCCAGCATTTT. Translating gives CASSPGTGVQPQHF.

This clone has just a few counts. V is TRBV4-1 and J is TRBJ1-4; 9 bases fit TRBD1. CDR1 MGHRA and CDR2 YSYEKL come from the germline V gene. CDR3 length: 15 residues. V was pared by 4 bases and J by 5 bases, with 5 bases of the junction left unmatched. CDR3 in DNA: TGCGCCAGCAGCCGCGAAGACAGGGGGAATGAAAAACTGTTTTTT. Translated, it gives CASSREDRGNEKLFF.

The chain is built from TRBV14 and TRBJ1-5; D is undetermined. This CDR3 region has 14 residues. V lost 3 bases and J lost 4, with 10 bases in between. Germline values: CDR1 SGHDN, CDR2 FVKESK. Here the CDR3 reads CASSQNSGNQPQHF. The DNA of the CDR3 is TGTGCCAGCAGCCAGAATTCGGGGAATCAGCCCCAGCATTTT.

The genes are TRBV6-6 and TRBJ1-5, with a tentative D call TRBD1 (5 bases). This CDR3 has 14 amino acids. Germline-derived CDR1 and CDR2 are MNHNY and SVGAGI (reference sequence). The V gene lost 6 bases and the J gene lost 4 bases, with 13 bases spanning the gap. The CDR3 sequence is CASSTTGKNQPQHF. The CDR3 DNA reads TGTGCCAGCAGCACCACAGGAAAGAATCAGCCCCAGCATTTT.

V and J are TRBV9 and TRBJ2-3, with 11 bases lining up with TRBD2. Germline values: CDR1 SGDLS, CDR2 YYNGEE. V was pared by 2 bases and J by 1 base, with 3 bases of the junction left unmatched. There are 16 residues in the CDR3. In nucleotides, the CDR3 is TGTGCCAGCAGCGTTGCACTAGCGGGAGGCACAGATACGCAGTATTTT. Translated: CASSVALAGGTDTQYF.

This clone was seen repeatedly, ten times or more. The rearrangement joins TRBV28 to TRBJ1-1, with 11 bases fitting TRBD1. Germline V gene lookup returns CDR1 MDHEN and CDR2 SYDVKM. V was clipped by 5 bases and J by 4 bases; unmatched bases: 3. The length of the CDR3 is 14 residues. CDR3 DNA sequence: TGTGCCAGCAGTAGGGACAGGGGGGTCACTGAAGCTTTCTTT. Its translation: CASSRDRGVTEAFF. Combining the CDR3 with reference TRBV28 and TRBJ1-1 gives the whole variable domain DVKVTQSSRYLVKRTGEKVFLECVQDMDHENMFWYRQDPGLGLRLIYFSYDVKMKEKGDIPEGYSVSREKKERFSLILESASTNQTSMYLCASSRDRGVTEAFFGQGTRLTVV.

The J gene is TRBJ2-7, the V gene TRBV27, with D possibly TRBD2 on 6 matching bases. The CDR3 covers 14 residues. Germline V gives CDR1 MNHEY, CDR2 SMNVEV (reference sequence). V was clipped by 2 bases and J by 5 bases, with 13 bases between them. The CDR3 DNA sequence: TGTGCCAGCAGTTTAGCGGGATTAGGACACGAGCAGTACTTC. This codes for CASSLAGLGHEQYF.

The rearrangement joins TRBV4-3 to TRBJ1-2; D possibly corresponds to TRBD1 (5 bases). V lost 1 base and J 7 bases, leaving 13 bases between the germline ends. Germline lookup yields CDR1 LGHNA and CDR2 YSLEER. This CDR3 spans 14 amino acids. The CDR3 DNA reads as TGCGCCAGCAGCCAAGGTAAAGGGGTCGGTGGCTACACCTTC. Its protein product is CASSQGKGVGGYTF.

The genes are TRBV7-9 and TRBJ2-1; D possibly corresponds to TRBD2 (5 bases). The length of the CDR3 is 17 residues. V shed 3 bases and J shed 0 bases, with 15 bases lying between them. In germline, CDR1 is SEHNR, CDR2 FQNEAQ (reference sequence). CDR3 residues: CASSFRVSASSYNEQFF. The DNA of the CDR3 is TGTGCCAGCAGCTTCCGGGTTAGCGCGAGCTCCTACAATGAGCAGTTCTTC. The complete variable domain, with remaining parts taken from reference TRBV7-9 and TRBJ2-1, reads DTGVSQNPRHKITKRGQNVTFRCDPISEHNRLYWYRQTLGQGPEFLTYFQNEAQLEKSRLLSDRFSAERPKGSFSTLEIQRTEQGDSAMYLCASSFRVSASSYNEQFFGPGTRLTVL.

This CDR3 reads CAWSVGAGVGKTQYF. The DNA for the CDR3 is TGTGCCTGGAGTGTAGGAGCGGGAGTCGGGAAGACCCAGTACTTC. J is TRBJ2-5 and V is TRBV30, with 8 bases lining up with TRBD2. The CDR3 is 15 residues long. The ends lost 0 bases at V and 6 bases at J; junction bases unmatched: 9. From germline, CDR1 is GTSNPN and CDR2 SVGIG (reference sequence).

The chain couples TRBV28 to TRBJ2-3; weak D call: TRBD2 (6 bases). The CDR3 is 14 residues long. V dropped 6 bases and J dropped 0 bases, with 10 bases sitting between them. Looked up from germline, CDR1 is MDHEN and CDR2 is SYDVKM. The CDR3 DNA reads as TGTGCCAGCAGGGGACTTTCAAGCACAGATACGCAGTATTTT. Protein product: CASRGLSSTDTQYF.

CDR3 coding DNA: TGTGCCACCAGTGCCGGAGTAGCGGGAGCAGCAGATACGCAGTATTTT. It encodes CATSAGVAGAADTQYF. The rearrangement links TRBV24-1 to TRBJ2-3; 9 nucleotides agree with TRBD2. There are 16 residues in the CDR3. CDR1 is KGHDR and CDR2 is SFDVKD in the germline V gene. V shed 5 bases, J shed 4 bases, and the junction held 9 bases outside the gene matches.

The chain combines TRBV4-2 with TRBJ1-1, with TRBD1 matching over 7 bases. Germline V gene sequence: CDR1 LGHNA, CDR2 YNFKEQ. The CDR3 extends over 16 amino acids. Losses at the gene ends were 1 base for V and 2 bases for J; bases not matched to a gene: 7. The CDR3 is CASSQVEGASNTEAFF. The CDR3, as DNA: TGTGCCAGCAGCCAAGTAGAGGGGGCGTCTAACACTGAAGCTTTCTTT.

V usage is TRBV19 and J usage is TRBJ1-1, with a tentative D call TRBD1 (5 bases). The V end lost 1 base, the J end lost 1 base, and 10 bases lay between the germline ends. This CDR3 has 15 amino acids. Germline loops: CDR1 LNHDA, CDR2 SQIVND (reference sequence). Here the CDR3 reads CASSIGNQGNTEAFF. For the CDR3, the DNA is TGTGCCAGTAGTATAGGGAACCAGGGGAACACTGAAGCTTTCTTT.